These 5 T cell receptor beta chains were all obtained from the same sample, sequenced in a study of identical twins. Using its own MiXCR run on the 5' RACE reads, TCRdb lists one record per CDR3 protein. The sample consists of about 220,000 distinct CDR3 sequences, 7.5% of them appearing once. The sample was also reused in another study, on yellow fever vaccine responses in identical twins.

The sequenced sample consisted of memory (CD45RO+) T cells sorted from blood. These receptors all stem from a young woman in good health.

This chain uses TRBV7-9 with TRBJ2-7, with D uncertain. Germline lookup yields CDR1 SEHNR and CDR2 FQNEAQ (reference sequence). The ends were cut back, 0 bases at V and 6 bases at J, with 15 bases in the middle. The CDR3 covers 15 residues. The CDR3 nucleotides are TGTGCCAGCAGCTTAGCGGGCCAGAGCCCCTCCGAGCAGTACTTC. It translates to CASSLAGQSPSEQYF. Together with reference TRBV7-9 and TRBJ2-7, the CDR3 gives the full variable domain: DTGVSQNPRHKITKRGQNVTFRCDPISEHNRLYWYRQTLGQGPEFLTYFQNEAQLEKSRLLSDRFSAERPKGSFSTLEIQRTEQGDSAMYLCASSLAGQSPSEQYFGPGTRLTVT.

This clonotype was counted many times. The chain carries TRBV9 and TRBJ2-5; 7 bases line up with TRBD1. The CDR3 totals 14 residues. Germline V CDR1 and CDR2: SGDLS, YYNGEE. Trimming at V came to 2 bases and at J to 4 bases, leaving 5 bases not matched to a gene. CDR3 protein: CASSVTGTAETQYF. The DNA of the CDR3 is TGTGCCAGCAGCGTTACCGGGACAGCAGAGACCCAGTACTTC.

In its sample, this clonotype was seen many times. The chain has TRBV20-1 and TRBJ1-5; TRBD1 matches 7 bases. V dropped 5 bases and J dropped 5; count of bases not matched to a gene: 9. The germline V gene encodes CDR1 DFQATT and CDR2 SNEGSKA (reference sequence). CDR3 length: 14 residues. Here the CDR3 reads CSAEDRPEYQPQHF. CDR3 sequence (DNA): TGCAGTGCTGAGGACAGGCCGGAATATCAGCCCCAGCATTTT.

This clonotype was recorded many times. The rearrangement uses TRBV5-6 and TRBJ2-5; D tentatively reads TRBD1 or TRBD2 (6 bases each). This CDR3 is 15 amino acids long. Trimming left V 4 bases short and J 4 bases short, with 17 bases between. Germline CDR1 reads SGHDT; CDR2 reads YYEEEE. The CDR3 is CASSTPVGGLETQYF. As DNA, the CDR3 is TGTGCCAGCAGCACTCCCGTGGGGGGCTTAGAGACCCAGTACTTC. Full variable domain (missing parts from reference TRBV5-6 and TRBJ2-5): DAGVTQSPTHLIKTRGQQVTLRCSPKSGHDTVSWYQQALGQGPQFIFQYYEEEERQRGNFPDRFSGHQFPNYSSELNVNALLLGDSALYLCASSTPVGGLETQYFGPGTRLLVL.

This clonotype was observed a few times. CDR3 loop: CASSQRDRATDTQYF. The DNA of the CDR3 is TGTGCCAGCAGCCAGAGAGACAGGGCTACAGATACGCAGTATTTT. The rearrangement joins TRBV3-1 to TRBJ2-3, with 7 bases fitting TRBD1. V lost 3 bases and J lost 3; bases outside the gene matches: 6. Germline loops: CDR1 LGHDT, CDR2 YNNKEL (reference sequence). This CDR3 has 15 amino acids.